Presented here are 31 T cell receptor beta chains from one specimen sequenced in a study of T-cell memory formation after mild COVID-19. A single record per CDR3 protein comes from TCRdb applying MiXCR to the 5' RACE reads. The table lists roughly 400,000 distinct CDR3 sequences, 15% to 20% of them singletons. Sequencing was done on a sample of PBMCs or a T cell subset sorted from them (not recorded which). These receptors originate from a young man who had mild COVID-19 (a few samples of this study predate the infection). Cell type and time point are not known.

There are a few counts of this clonotype. The genes are TRBV12-5 and TRBJ2-1; 12 nucleotides align to TRBD1. Per the germline V gene, CDR1 is LGHNT and CDR2 is FRNRAP. CDR3 length: 14 amino acids. Germline trimming cut 7 bases from V and 8 bases from J; bases unmatched to any gene: 6. This CDR3 reads CASVRDRGRDEQFF. CDR3 DNA: TGTGCTAGTGTCCGGGACAGGGGGCGAGATGAGCAGTTCTTC.

This clonotype was seen a few times. The rearrangement uses TRBV7-9 and TRBJ1-1; TRBD1 matches at 9 bases. The length of the CDR3 is 15 residues. Trimming removed 5 bases from V and 1 base from J; junction bases left unmatched: 5. Germline lookup yields CDR1 SEHNR and CDR2 FQNEAQ (reference sequence). The CDR3 loop is CASSPLQGANTEAFF. The CDR3 DNA is TGTGCCAGCAGCCCGTTACAGGGGGCGAACACTGAAGCTTTCTTT. The variable domain in full, with the rest retrieved from reference TRBV7-9 and TRBJ1-1, is DTGVSQNPRHKITKRGQNVTFRCDPISEHNRLYWYRQTLGQGPEFLTYFQNEAQLEKSRLLSDRFSAERPKGSFSTLEIQRTEQGDSAMYLCASSPLQGANTEAFFGQGTRLTVV.

This clonotype was observed a handful of times. This CDR3 is CASSFRDGTLATNEKLFF. CDR3 DNA sequence: TGTGCCAGCAGTTTCCGGGACGGGACCCTTGCAACTAATGAAAAACTGTTTTTT. The chain has TRBV6-5 and TRBJ1-4; maybe TRBD1 (5 bases). The CDR3 is made up of 18 amino acids. V was cut by 4 bases and J by 0 bases, with 18 bases left in between. Germline CDR1 and CDR2: MNHEY and SVGAGI.

This clonotype has just a few counts. The rearrangement joins TRBV5-1 to TRBJ2-1; D is perhaps TRBD1 (6 bases). V dropped 0 bases and J dropped 0 bases, with 7 bases sitting between them. This CDR3 comprises 15 residues. Germline V gene data show CDR1 as SGHRS and CDR2 as YFSETQ. As DNA, the CDR3 is TGCGCCAGCAGCTTGGAGGGGGACTCCTACAATGAGCAGTTCTTC. Its translation: CASSLEGDSYNEQFF.

A few counts support this clonotype. This chain joins TRBV4-1 and TRBJ2-1; D may be TRBD2 (6 bases). V lost 4 bases to trimming and J lost 8 bases, with 18 bases between them. The germline V gene encodes CDR1 MGHRA and CDR2 YSYEKL. The CDR3 is 15 residues long. Here the CDR3 DNA reads TGCGCCAGCAGCCCCCTCGGGGGACTTGAGGATGAGCAGTTCTTC. Translated: CASSPLGGLEDEQFF.

In its sample, this clonotype was seen a few times. V gene TRBV27 combines with J gene TRBJ2-4; TRBD1 matches at 8 bases. Germline V gene sequence: CDR1 MNHEY, CDR2 SMNVEV (reference sequence). CDR3 length: 14 amino acids. V lost 3 bases, J lost 6 bases, and 4 bases stayed unmatched. CDR3 loop: CASSFRGQGNIQYF. CDR3 coding DNA: TGTGCCAGCAGTTTCAGAGGACAGGGAAACATTCAGTACTTC.

This clonotype was found a few times. V is TRBV4-1 and J is TRBJ2-7, with unresolved D. This CDR3 comprises 14 residues. Germline CDR1 and CDR2: MGHRA and YSYEKL. Trimming pared 1 base from V and 3 bases from J, leaving 10 bases between. For the CDR3, the DNA is TGCGCCAGCAGCCAAGTTCGGCAGAACTACGAGCAGTACTTC. This encodes CASSQVRQNYEQYF.

This clonotype was observed a handful of times. This CDR3 reads CASTVTSGGAQDTQYF. In DNA, the CDR3 is TGTGCCAGCACCGTTACTAGCGGGGGGGCCCAAGATACGCAGTATTTT. The rearrangement joins TRBV7-2 to TRBJ2-3; 13 bases are a match to TRBD2. V gave up 7 bases and J gave up 5 bases; unmatched junction bases: 9. In germline, CDR1 is SGHTA, CDR2 FQGNSA. This CDR3 is built from 16 residues.

The sample holds a few counts of this clonotype. The chain couples TRBV20-1 to TRBJ2-6; D uncertain. V lost 1 base, J lost 4 bases, and 8 bases lay in between. Germline CDR1 and CDR2: DFQATT and SNEGSKA (reference sequence). The CDR3 sequence is 14 residues long. Here the CDR3 DNA reads TGCAGTGCTAGAGTAGTCGCAGGGGCCAACGTCCTGACTTTC. Its protein product is CSARVVAGANVLTF.

The J gene is TRBJ1-6, the V gene TRBV5-1, with 9 bases aligning to TRBD1. V dropped 4 bases and J dropped 1; count of bases not matched to a gene: 12. CDR1 is SGHRS and CDR2 is YFSETQ in the germline V gene. CDR3 size: 19 residues. For the CDR3, the DNA is TGCGCCAGCAGCATTCTACCGGGACAGGGATTGTCCTATAATTCACCCCTCCACTTT. Amino acids: CASSILPGQGLSYNSPLHF.

This clonotype was counted only a few times. The chain combines TRBV4-1 with TRBJ1-2, with 11 bases that match TRBD1. Germline CDR1 MGHRA, CDR2 YSYEKL. Unmatched junction bases numbered 3, after V lost 2 bases and J lost 4 bases. The CDR3 contains 15 residues. In DNA, the CDR3 is TGCGCCAGCAGCCAACCGGGACAGGGGGGCTATGGCTACACCTTC. It encodes CASSQPGQGGYGYTF.

This sequence joins TRBV6-2 or TRBV6-3 and TRBJ2-7; 7 positions match TRBD2. Germline CDR1 is MNHEY and CDR2 is SVGEGT. After removal of 5 bases from V and 3 bases from J, the junction contained 7 bases not matched to a gene. The CDR3 is made up of 14 amino acids. In DNA form, the CDR3 reads TGTGCCAGCAGTGAAGCGGGACTTCACTACGAGCAGTACTTC. Its protein product is CASSEAGLHYEQYF.

The rearrangement links TRBV10-3 to TRBJ2-6; no definite D call. Per the germline V gene, CDR1 is ENHRY and CDR2 is SYGVKD. Trimming removed 0 bases from V and 0 bases from J, with 6 bases in between. The CDR3 has 16 amino acids. The CDR3 DNA sequence: TGTGCCATCAGTGAGTCTTGGGTCTCTGGGGCCAACGTCCTGACTTTC. It codes for CAISESWVSGANVLTF.

The chain is built from TRBV12-3 or TRBV12-4 and TRBJ2-5; D remains ambiguous. V was trimmed by 5 bases and J by 3 bases, leaving 13 bases between them. The CDR3 spans 14 residues. CDR3 sequence: CASSPRLGKETQYF. Here the CDR3 DNA reads TGTGCCAGCAGTCCGAGATTGGGGAAAGAGACCCAGTACTTC.

This clonotype was counted a few times. A junction boundary mismatches the germline segment, possibly from a read error. The J gene is TRBJ2-5, the V gene TRBV7-2; TRBD2 aligns across 14 bases. Per the germline V gene, CDR1 is SGHTA and CDR2 is FQGNSA. The CDR3 is 18 amino acids. CDR3 protein: CSSSLGPTSGGAEETQYF. The CDR3 DNA is TGTTCCAGCAGCTTAGGTCCGACTAGCGGGGGGGCTGAAGAGACCCAGTACTTC.

The V and J genes are TRBV25-1 and TRBJ2-1; D gene unclear. Between the trimmed V and J ends, which lost 7 bases and 8 bases, there was a span of 15 bases. This CDR3 spans 13 amino acids. The germline V gene has CDR1 MGHDK and CDR2 SYGVNS. Here the CDR3 DNA reads TGTGCCAGCAAAGAGTGGTTTGTGGATGAGCAGTTCTTC. Translation gives CASKEWFVDEQFF.

This clonotype was counted a few times. The J gene is TRBJ2-7, the V gene TRBV29-1; possibly TRBD1 or TRBD2 for D (5 bases each). CDR1 SQVTM and CDR2 ANQGSEA come from the germline V gene. This CDR3 has 14 residues. Trimming stripped 4 bases from V and 0 bases from J, with 13 bases between. CDR3 nucleotide sequence: TGCAGCGTTGTCGGGGACCCCAGCTCCTACGAGCAGTACTTC. Translating it yields CSVVGDPSSYEQYF.

This clonotype was seen more than once but under ten times. The rearrangement uses TRBV20-1 and TRBJ2-7; TRBD1 might be the D (5 bases). The germline CDR1 and CDR2 sequences are DFQATT and SNEGSKA (reference sequence). CDR3 size: 11 residues. V gave up 6 bases and J gave up 1 base, with 7 bases separating them. CDR3 residues: CSARQSYEQYF. DNA for the CDR3: TGCAGTGCACGACAGTCCTACGAGCAGTACTTC.

This clonotype turned up a few times. The gene calls are TRBV7-8 and TRBJ2-5; unclear D gene. The V gene lost 5 bases and the J gene lost 1 base, with 11 bases spanning the gap. CDR3 length equals 14 residues. Germline CDR1 is SGHVS and CDR2 is FQNEAQ. The CDR3 protein is CASSLMMSQETQYF. The CDR3, as DNA: TGTGCCAGCAGCCTAATGATGAGCCAAGAGACCCAGTACTTC.

This clonotype was seen only a few times. The CDR3 loop reads CASSRRGGAFGDTQYF. The CDR3 DNA sequence: TGTGCCAGCAGTCGACGGGGAGGGGCATTTGGGGATACGCAGTATTTT. The V call is TRBV12-3 or TRBV12-4, the J call TRBJ2-3; TRBD2 matches 7 bases. Germline trimming cut 5 bases from V and 6 bases from J; bases unmatched to any gene: 14. The CDR3 runs 16 residues.

Concerning this clonotype: The final CDR3 position lacks the conserved phenylalanine or tryptophan, pointing to a likely read error. The V gene is TRBV10-3, the J gene TRBJ2-3, with 7 bases that match TRBD2. The germline CDR1 and CDR2 sequences are ENHRY and SYGVKD. This CDR3 is built from 15 residues. The V gene end was trimmed by 6 bases and the J gene end by 1 base; junction bases not matched to a gene: 7. As DNA, the CDR3 is TGTGCCATCAGGGAGCGGGGCGGAGGCACAGATACGCAGTATTTA. Translation: CAIRERGGGTDTQYL.

V usage is TRBV5-1 and J usage is TRBJ1-1, with no clear D. Germline assignment: CDR1 SGHRS and CDR2 YFSETQ. The CDR3 runs to 11 residues. V was cut by 9 bases and J by 6 bases, with 12 bases left in between. The chain's CDR3 is CATNIGSEAFF. CDR3 DNA: TGCGCCACCAACATTGGGTCTGAAGCTTTCTTT.

This clonotype was picked up many times. V usage is TRBV7-2 and J usage is TRBJ2-1; 7 nucleotides match TRBD1. Unmatched junction bases numbered 9, after V lost 3 bases and J lost 7 bases. Germline V CDR1 and CDR2: SGHTA, FQGNSA. This CDR3 region has 15 residues. This CDR3 is CASSLSTGPQNEQFF. The CDR3 coding sequence is TGTGCCAGCAGCTTGTCGACAGGGCCTCAAAATGAGCAGTTCTTC.

The chain uses TRBV7-6 and TRBJ2-6; TRBD1 or TRBD2 may be the D gene (5 bases each). This CDR3 spans 17 amino acids. Germline CDR1 reads SGHVS; CDR2 reads FNYEAQ. V was pared by 4 bases and J by 1 base, with 14 bases between. CDR3 DNA sequence: TGTGCCAGCAGCTCTGGGACGGGCGTTTCTGGGGCCAACGTCCTGACTTTC. It translates to CASSSGTGVSGANVLTF.

The chain links TRBV11-2 to TRBJ1-2; tentatively, D is TRBD1 (5 bases). Trimming took off 4 bases at V and 6 bases at J, with 15 bases between the two ends. Per the germline V gene, CDR1 is SGHAT and CDR2 is FQNNGV. This CDR3 is 14 amino acids long. The CDR3 sequence is CASSYRGGSDGYTF. For the CDR3, the DNA is TGTGCCAGCAGCTACCGGGGGGGATCGGATGGCTACACCTTC. Drawing the rest from reference TRBV11-2 and TRBJ1-2, the complete variable domain is EAGVAQSPRYKIIEKRQSVAFWCNPISGHATLYWYQQILGQGPKLLIQFQNNGVVDDSQLPKDRFSAERLKGVDSTLKIQPAKLEDSAVYLCASSYRGGSDGYTFGSGTRLTVV.

This clonotype appeared a few times. The chain combines TRBV7-8 with TRBJ2-7; perhaps TRBD1 as D (5 bases). The CDR3 is made up of 13 amino acids. Germline lookup yields CDR1 SGHVS and CDR2 FQNEAQ. The ends were cut back, 2 bases at V and 3 bases at J, with 8 bases in the middle. This CDR3 reads CASSLSTDYEQYV. CDR3 coding DNA: TGTGCCAGCAGCTTATCGACAGACTACGAGCAGTACGTC.

This clonotype was detected only a few times. This chain connects TRBV7-9 to TRBJ2-1, with D possibly being TRBD2 (6 bases). Germline loops: CDR1 SEHNR, CDR2 FQNEAQ (reference sequence). Deletions cut 8 bases from V and 7 bases from J, with 21 bases between. There are 15 residues in the CDR3. For the CDR3, the DNA is TGTGCCAGCCAGTTACGGGACTCCGTTTTGAATGAGCAGTTCTTC. This translates into CASQLRDSVLNEQFF.

This clonotype has more than one count but fewer than ten. The rearrangement joins TRBV9 to TRBJ1-4; D perhaps matches TRBD1 (6 bases). The ends were cut back, 3 bases at V and 8 bases at J, with 11 bases in the middle. CDR1 SGDLS and CDR2 YYNGEE come from the germline V gene. The CDR3 is 13 residues long. Here the CDR3 reads CASSDGQQEKLFF. In DNA, the CDR3 is TGTGCCAGCAGCGACGGACAGCAGGAAAAACTGTTTTTT.

The chain uses TRBV5-5 and TRBJ1-5, with D uncertain. V lost 1 base and J lost 4, with 15 bases in between. The CDR3 length is 16 residues. Germline CDR1 SGHKS, CDR2 YYEKEE (reference sequence). The CDR3 is CASSLNPTAQNQPQHF. The CDR3 region has the DNA TGTGCCAGCAGCTTGAATCCGACGGCGCAAAATCAGCCCCAGCATTTT.

This clonotype was counted only a few times. The chain has TRBV5-1 and TRBJ2-2; D gene uncertain. V was cut by 5 bases and J by 4 bases, with 6 bases left in between. In germline, CDR1 is SGHRS, CDR2 YFSETQ. CDR3 length equals 12 residues. The CDR3 here is CASSEPTGELFF. DNA of the CDR3: TGCGCCAGCAGTGAGCCCACCGGGGAGCTGTTTTTT.

In this sample, this clonotype turned up many times. The CDR3 sequence is CSVDRQDDVHYGYTF. For the CDR3, the DNA is TGCAGCGTTGATAGGCAGGACGATGTTCACTATGGCTACACCTTC. This sequence joins TRBV29-1 and TRBJ1-2; D is undetermined. The CDR3 sequence is 15 residues long. Trimming took 3 bases from V and 3 from J, leaving 17 bases between them. Germline V gene lookup returns CDR1 SQVTM and CDR2 ANQGSEA.